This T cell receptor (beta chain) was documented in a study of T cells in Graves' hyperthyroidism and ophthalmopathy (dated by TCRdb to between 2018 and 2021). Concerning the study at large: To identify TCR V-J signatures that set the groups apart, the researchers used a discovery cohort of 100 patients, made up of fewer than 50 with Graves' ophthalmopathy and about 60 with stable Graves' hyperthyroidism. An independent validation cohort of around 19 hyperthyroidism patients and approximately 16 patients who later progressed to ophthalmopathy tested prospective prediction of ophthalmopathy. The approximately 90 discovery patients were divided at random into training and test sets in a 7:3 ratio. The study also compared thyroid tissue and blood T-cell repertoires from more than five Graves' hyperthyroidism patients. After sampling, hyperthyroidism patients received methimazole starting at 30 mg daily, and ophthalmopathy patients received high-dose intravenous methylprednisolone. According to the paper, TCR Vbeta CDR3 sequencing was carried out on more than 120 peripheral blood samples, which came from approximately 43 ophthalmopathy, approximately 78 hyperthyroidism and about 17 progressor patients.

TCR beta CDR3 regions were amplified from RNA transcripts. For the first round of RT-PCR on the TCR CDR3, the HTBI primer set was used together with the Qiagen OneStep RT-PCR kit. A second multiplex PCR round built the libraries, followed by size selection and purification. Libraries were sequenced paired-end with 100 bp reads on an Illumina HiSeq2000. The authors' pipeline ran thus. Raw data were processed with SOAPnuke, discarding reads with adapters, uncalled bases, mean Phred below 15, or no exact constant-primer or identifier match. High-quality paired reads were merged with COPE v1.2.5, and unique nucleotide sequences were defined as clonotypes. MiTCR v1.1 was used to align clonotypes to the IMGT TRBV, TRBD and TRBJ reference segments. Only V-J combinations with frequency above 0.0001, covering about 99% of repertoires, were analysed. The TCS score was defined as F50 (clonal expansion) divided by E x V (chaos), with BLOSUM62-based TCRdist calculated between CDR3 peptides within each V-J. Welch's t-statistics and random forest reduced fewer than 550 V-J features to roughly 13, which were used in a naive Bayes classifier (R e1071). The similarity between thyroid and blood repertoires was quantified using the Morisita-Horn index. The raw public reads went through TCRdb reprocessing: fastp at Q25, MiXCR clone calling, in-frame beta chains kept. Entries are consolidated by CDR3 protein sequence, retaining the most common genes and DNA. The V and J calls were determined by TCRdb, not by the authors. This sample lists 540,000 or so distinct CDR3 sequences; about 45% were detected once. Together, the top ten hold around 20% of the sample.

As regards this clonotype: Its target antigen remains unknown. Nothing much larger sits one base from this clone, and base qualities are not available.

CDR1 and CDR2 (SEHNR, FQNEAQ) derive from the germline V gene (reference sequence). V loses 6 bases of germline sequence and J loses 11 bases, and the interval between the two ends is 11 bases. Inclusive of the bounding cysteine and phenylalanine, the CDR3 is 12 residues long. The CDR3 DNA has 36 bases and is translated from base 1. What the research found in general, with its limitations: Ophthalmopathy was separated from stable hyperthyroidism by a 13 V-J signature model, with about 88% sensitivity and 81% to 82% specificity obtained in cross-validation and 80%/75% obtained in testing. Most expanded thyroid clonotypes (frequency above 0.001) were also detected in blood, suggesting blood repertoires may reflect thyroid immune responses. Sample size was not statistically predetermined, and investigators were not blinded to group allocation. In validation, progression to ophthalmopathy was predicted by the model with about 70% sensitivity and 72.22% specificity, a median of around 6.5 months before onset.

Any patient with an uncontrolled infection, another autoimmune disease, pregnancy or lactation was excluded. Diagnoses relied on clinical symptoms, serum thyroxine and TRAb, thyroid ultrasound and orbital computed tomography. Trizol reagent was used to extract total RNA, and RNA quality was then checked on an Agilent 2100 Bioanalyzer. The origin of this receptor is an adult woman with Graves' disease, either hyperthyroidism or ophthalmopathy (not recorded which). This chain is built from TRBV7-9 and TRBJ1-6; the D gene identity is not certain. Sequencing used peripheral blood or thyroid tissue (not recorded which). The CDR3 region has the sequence CASSQTRAPLHF. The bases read TGTGCCAGCAGTCAAACTCGGGCACCCCTCCACTTT.